Sequencing of this TCR beta chain was carried out in a study of cytomegalovirus exposure and HLA in healthy donors. Study-level points and caveats: Productive rates of about 90% or about 30% were seen for most TCR beta V segments in an earlier analysis.

A remark on this clone: Its antigen is as yet unknown.

This PCR relied on a set of 60 Vbeta primers and 13 Jbeta primers. The table came from immunoSEQ multiplex PCR; TCRdb's copy has only in-frame clones and leaves some out. The table records 55,000 to 65,000 clones, approximately 80% of them present only once. The sample consisted of PBMCs. This TCR came from a woman in her twenties or thirties in good health and CMV-seronegative.

The CDR3 bases are TGTGCCAGCAGCCGACAGGGGCGGGAAGCTTTCTTT. The encoded protein is CASSRQGREAFF. This chain links TRBV28 with TRBJ1-1; 8 bases fit TRBD1. The length of the CDR3 is 12 residues. Per germline, CDR1 MDHEN and CDR2 SYDVKM. V was clipped by 6 bases and J by 8 bases; unmatched bases: 5.